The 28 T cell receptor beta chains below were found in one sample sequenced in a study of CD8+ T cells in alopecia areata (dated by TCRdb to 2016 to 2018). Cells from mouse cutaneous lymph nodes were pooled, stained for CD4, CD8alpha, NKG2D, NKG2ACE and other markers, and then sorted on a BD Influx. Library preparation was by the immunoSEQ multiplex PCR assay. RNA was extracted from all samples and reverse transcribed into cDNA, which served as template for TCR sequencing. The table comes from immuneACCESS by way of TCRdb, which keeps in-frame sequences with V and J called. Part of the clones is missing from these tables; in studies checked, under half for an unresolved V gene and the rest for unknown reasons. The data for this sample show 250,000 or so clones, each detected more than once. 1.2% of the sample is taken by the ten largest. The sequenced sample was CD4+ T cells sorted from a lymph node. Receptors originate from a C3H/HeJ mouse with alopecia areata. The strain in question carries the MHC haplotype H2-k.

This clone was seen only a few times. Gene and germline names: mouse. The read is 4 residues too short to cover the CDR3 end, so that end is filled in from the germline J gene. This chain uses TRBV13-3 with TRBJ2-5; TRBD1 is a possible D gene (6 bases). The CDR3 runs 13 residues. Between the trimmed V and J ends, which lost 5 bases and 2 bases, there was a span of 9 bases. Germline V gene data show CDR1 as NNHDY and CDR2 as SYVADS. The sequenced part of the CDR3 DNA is TGTGCCAGCAGCGGACAGCCCCAAGAC. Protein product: CASSGQPQD. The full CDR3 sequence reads CASSGQPQDTQYF.

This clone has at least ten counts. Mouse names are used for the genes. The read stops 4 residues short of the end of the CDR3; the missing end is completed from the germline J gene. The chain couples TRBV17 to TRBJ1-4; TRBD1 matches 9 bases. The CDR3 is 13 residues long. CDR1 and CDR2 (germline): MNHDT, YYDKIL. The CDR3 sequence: CASSRDRGERLFF. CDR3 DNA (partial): TGTGCTAGCAGTAGGGACAGGGGCGAA.

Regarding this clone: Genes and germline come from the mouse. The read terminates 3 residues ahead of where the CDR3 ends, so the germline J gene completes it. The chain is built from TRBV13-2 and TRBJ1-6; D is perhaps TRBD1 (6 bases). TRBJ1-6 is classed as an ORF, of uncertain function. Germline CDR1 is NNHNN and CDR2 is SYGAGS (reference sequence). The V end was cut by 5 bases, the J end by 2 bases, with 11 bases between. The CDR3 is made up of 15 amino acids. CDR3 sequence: CASGGTPPYNSPLYF. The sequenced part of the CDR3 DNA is TGTGCCAGCGGAGGGACACCTCCCTATAATTCGCCC.

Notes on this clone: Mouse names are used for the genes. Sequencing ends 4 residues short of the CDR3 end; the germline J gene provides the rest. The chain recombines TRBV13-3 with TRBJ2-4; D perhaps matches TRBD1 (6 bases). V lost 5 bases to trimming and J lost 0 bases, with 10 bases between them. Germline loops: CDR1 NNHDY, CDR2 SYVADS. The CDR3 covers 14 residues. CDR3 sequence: CASSLGTSQNTLYF. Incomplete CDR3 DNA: TGTGCCAGCAGCCTCGGGACAAGTCAAAAC.

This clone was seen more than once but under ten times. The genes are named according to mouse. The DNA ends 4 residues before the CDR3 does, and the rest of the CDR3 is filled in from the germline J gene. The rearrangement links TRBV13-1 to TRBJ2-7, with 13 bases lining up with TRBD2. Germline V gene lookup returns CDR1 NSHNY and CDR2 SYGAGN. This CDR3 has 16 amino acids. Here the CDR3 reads CASSDGGLGGRDEQYF. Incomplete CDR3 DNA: TGTGCCAGCAGTGATGGAGGACTGGGGGGGCGCGAT.

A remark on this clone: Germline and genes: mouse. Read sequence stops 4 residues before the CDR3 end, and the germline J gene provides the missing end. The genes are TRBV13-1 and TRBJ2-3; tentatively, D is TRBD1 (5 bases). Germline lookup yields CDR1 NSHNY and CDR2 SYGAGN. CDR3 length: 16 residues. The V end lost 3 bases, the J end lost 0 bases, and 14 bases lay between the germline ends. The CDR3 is CASSGTIKLSAETLYF. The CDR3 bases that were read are TGTGCCAGCAGTGGGACAATAAAACTTAGTGCAGAA.

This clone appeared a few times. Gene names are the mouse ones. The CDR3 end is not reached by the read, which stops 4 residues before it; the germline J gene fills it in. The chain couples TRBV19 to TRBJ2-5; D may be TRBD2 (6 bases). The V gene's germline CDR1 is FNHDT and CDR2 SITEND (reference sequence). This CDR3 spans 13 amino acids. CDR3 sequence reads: CASSLRLADTQYF. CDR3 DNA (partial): TGTGCCAGCAGCCTCAGACTGGCAGAC.

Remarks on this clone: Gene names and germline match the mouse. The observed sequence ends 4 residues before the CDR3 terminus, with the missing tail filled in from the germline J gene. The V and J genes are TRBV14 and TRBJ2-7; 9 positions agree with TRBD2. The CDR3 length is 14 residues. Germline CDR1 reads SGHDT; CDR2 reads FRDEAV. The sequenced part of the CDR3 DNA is TGTGCCAGCAGTCTTGGGGGGGCGCGAGAT. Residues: CASSLGGARD. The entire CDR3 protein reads CASSLGGARDEQYF. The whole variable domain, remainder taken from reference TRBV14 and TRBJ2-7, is EAGVTQSPRYAVLQEGQAVSFWCDPISGHDTLYWYQQPRDQGPQLLVYFRDEAVIDNSQLPSDRFSAVRPKGTNSTLKIQSAKQGDTATYLCASSLGGARDEQYFGPGTRLTVL.

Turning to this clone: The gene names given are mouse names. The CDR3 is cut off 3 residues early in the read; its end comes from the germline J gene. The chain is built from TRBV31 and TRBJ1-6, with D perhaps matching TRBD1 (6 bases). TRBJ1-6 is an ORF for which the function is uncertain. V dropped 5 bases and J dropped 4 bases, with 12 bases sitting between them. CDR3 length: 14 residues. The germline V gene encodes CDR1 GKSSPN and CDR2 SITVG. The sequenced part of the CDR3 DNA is TGTGCCTGGGAACCGGGACATTATAATTCGCCC. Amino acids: CAWEPGHYNSP. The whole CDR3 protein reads CAWEPGHYNSPLYF.

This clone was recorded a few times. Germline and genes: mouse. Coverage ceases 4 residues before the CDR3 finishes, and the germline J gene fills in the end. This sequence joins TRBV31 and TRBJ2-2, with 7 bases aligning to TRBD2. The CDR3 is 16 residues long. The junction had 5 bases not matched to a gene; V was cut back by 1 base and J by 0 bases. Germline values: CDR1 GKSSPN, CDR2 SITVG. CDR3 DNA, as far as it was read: TGTGCCTGGAGTCCTGGGGGACCTTCAAACACCGGG. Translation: CAWSPGGPSNTG. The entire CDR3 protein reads CAWSPGGPSNTGQLYF.

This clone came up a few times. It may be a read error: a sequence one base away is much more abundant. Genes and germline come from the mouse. CDR3 amino acids: CASTGTGEDTQYF. CDR3 DNA (partial): TGTGCCAGCACTGGGACAGGGGAAGAC. The genes are TRBV19 and TRBJ2-5, with 10 nucleotides matching TRBD1. The read is 4 residues too short to cover the CDR3 end, so that end is filled in from the germline J gene. Germline CDR1 is FNHDT and CDR2 is SITEND (reference sequence). The CDR3 spans 13 residues.

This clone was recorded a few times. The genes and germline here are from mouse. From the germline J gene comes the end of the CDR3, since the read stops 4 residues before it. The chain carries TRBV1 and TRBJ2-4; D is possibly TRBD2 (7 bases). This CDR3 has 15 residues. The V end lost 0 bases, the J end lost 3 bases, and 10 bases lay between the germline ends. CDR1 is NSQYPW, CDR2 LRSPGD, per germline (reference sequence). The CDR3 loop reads CTCSAERGGQNTLYF. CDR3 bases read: TGCACCTGCAGTGCAGAAAGGGGGGGGCAAAAC.

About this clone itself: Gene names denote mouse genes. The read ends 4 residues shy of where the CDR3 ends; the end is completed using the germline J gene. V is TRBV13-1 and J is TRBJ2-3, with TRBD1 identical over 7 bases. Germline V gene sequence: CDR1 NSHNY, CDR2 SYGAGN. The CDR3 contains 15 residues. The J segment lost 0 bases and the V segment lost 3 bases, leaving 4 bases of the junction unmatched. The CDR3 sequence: CASSGGQHSAETLYF. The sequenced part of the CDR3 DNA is TGTGCCAGCAGTGGGGGACAGCATAGTGCAGAA.

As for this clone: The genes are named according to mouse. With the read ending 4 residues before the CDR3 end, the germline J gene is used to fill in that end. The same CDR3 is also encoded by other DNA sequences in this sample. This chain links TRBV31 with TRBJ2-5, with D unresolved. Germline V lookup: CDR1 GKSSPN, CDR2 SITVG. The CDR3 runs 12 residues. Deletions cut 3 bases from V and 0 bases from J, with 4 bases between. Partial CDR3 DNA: TGTGCCTGGAGCCTTAACCAAGAC. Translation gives CAWSLNQD. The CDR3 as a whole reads CAWSLNQDTQYF.

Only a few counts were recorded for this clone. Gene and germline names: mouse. The CDR3 loop is CASLGTGEDTQYF. The sequenced part of the CDR3 DNA is TGTGCCAGCCTGGGGACTGGAGAAGAC. The chain joins TRBV19 to TRBJ2-5; 8 nucleotides align to TRBD2. The read comes to an end 4 residues before the CDR3 does, leaving the germline J gene to fill in the end. This CDR3 is 13 amino acids long. Looked up from germline, CDR1 is FNHDT and CDR2 is SITEND (reference sequence). Filled out from reference TRBV19 and TRBJ2-5, the complete variable domain reads GGIITQTPKFLIGQEGQKLTLKCQQNFNHDTMYWYRQDSGKGLRLIYYSITENDLQKGDLSEGYDASREKKSSFSLTVTSAQKNEMAVFLCASLGTGEDTQYFGPGTRLLVL.

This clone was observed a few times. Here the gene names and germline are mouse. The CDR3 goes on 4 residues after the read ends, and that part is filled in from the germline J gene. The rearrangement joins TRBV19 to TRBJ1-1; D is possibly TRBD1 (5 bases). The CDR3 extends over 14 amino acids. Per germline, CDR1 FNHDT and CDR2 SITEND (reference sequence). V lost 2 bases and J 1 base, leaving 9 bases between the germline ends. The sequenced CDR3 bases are TGTGCCAGCAGTATGGGGGGAAAAAACACA. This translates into CASSMGGKNT. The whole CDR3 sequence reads CASSMGGKNTEVFF.

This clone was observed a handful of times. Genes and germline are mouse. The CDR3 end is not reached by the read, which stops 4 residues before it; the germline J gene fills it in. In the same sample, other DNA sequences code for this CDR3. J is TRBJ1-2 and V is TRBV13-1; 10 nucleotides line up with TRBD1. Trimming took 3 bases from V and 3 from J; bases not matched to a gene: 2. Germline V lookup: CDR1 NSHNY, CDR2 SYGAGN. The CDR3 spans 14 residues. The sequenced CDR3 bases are TGTGCCAGCAGTGGGACAGGGGGGGACTCC. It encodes CASSGTGGDS. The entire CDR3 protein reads CASSGTGGDSDYTF.

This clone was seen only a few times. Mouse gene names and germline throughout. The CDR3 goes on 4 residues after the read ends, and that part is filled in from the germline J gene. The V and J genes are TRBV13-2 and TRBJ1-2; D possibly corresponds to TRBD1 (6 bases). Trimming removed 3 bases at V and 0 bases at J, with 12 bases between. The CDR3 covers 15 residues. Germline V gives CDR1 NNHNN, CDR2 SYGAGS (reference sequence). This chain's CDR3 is CASGAPGQSNSDYTF. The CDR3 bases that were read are TGTGCCAGCGGTGCTCCGGGACAATCAAACTCC.

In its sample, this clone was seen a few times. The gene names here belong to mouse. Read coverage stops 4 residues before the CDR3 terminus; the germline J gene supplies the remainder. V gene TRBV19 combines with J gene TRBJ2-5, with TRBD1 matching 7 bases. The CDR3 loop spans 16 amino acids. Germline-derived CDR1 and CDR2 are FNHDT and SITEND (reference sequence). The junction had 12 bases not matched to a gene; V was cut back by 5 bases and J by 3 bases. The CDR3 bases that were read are TGTGCCAGCAGCCTCCATCCACAGGGGATTCAAGAC. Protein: CASSLHPQGIQD. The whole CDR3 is CASSLHPQGIQDTQYF.

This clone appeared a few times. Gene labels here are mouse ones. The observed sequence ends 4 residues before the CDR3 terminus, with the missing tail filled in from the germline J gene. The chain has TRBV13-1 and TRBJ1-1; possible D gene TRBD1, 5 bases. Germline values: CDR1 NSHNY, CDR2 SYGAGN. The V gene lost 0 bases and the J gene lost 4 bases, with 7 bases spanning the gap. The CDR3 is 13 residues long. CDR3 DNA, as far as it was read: TGTGCCAGCAGTGATGCAGGGTTCACA. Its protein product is CASSDAGFT. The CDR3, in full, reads CASSDAGFTEVFF.

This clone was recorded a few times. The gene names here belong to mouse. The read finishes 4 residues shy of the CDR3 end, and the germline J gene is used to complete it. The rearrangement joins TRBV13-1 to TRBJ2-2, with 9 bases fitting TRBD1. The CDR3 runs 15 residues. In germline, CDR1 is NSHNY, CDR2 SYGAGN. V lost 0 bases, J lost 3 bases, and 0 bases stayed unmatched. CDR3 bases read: TGTGCCAGCAGTGATGGGGACAGGGACACCGGG. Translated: CASSDGDRDTG. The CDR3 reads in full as CASSDGDRDTGQLYF.

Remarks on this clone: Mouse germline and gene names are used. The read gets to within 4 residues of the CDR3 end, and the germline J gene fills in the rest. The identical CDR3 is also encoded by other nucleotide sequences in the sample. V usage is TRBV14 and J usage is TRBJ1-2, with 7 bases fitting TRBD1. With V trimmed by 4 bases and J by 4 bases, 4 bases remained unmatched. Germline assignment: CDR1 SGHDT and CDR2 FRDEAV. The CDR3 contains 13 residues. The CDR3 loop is CASSPQGSSDYTF. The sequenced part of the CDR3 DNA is TGTGCCAGCAGTCCACAGGGGAGCTCC.

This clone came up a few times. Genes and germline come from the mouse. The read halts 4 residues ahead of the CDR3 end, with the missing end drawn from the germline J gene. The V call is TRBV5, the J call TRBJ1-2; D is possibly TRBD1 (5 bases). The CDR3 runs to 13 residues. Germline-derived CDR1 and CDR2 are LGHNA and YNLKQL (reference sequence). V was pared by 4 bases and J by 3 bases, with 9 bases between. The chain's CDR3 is CASSPLGDSDYTF. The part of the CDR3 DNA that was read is TGTGCCAGCAGCCCCCTGGGGGACTCC.

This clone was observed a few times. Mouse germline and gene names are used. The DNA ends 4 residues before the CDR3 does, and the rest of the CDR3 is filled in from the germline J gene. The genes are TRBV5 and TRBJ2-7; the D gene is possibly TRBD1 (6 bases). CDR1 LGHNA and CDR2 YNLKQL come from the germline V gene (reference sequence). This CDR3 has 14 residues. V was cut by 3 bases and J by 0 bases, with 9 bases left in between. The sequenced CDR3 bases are TGTGCCAGCAGCCACGACAGGAGCTCCTAT. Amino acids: CASSHDRSSY. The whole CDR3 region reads CASSHDRSSYEQYF.

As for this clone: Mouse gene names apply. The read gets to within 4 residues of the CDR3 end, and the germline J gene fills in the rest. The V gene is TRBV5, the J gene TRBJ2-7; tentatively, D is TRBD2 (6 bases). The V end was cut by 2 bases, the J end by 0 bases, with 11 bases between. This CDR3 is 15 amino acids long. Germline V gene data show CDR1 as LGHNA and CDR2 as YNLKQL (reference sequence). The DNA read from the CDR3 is TGTGCCAGCAGCCAACTGGGGACGAGCTCCTAT. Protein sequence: CASSQLGTSSY. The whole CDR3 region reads CASSQLGTSSYEQYF.

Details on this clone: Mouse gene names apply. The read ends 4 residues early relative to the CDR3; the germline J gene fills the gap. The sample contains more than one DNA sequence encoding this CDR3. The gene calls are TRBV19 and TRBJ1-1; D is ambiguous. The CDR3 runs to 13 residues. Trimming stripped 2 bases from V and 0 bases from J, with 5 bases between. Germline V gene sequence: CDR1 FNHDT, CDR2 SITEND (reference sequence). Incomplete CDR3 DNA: TGTGCCAGCAGTATCCCTGCAAACACA. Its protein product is CASSIPANT. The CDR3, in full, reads CASSIPANTEVFF.

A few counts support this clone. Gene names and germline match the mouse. CDR3 residues: CASSIEGLGVANTGQLYF. The part of the CDR3 DNA that was read is TGTGCCAGCAGTATAGAGGGACTGGGGGTTGCAAACACCGGG. The chain recombines TRBV19 with TRBJ2-2; 11 bases match TRBD2. The DNA ends 4 residues before the CDR3 does, and the rest of the CDR3 is filled in from the germline J gene. In germline, CDR1 is FNHDT, CDR2 SITEND (reference sequence). The ends lost 0 bases at V and 0 bases at J; junction bases unmatched: 4. The CDR3 contains 18 residues.

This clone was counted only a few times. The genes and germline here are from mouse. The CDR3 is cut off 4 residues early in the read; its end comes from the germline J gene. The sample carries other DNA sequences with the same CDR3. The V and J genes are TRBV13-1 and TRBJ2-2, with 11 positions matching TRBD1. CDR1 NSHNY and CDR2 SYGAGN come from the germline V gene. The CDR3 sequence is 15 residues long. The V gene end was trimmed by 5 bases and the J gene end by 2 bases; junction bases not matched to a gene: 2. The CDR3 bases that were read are TGTGCCAGCAGCGGACAGGGGGCTAACACCGGG. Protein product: CASSGQGANTG. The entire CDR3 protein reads CASSGQGANTGQLYF.